This T cell receptor (beta chain) was observed in a study of T cells after yellow fever vaccination. Note on this clonotype: Its antigen is undetermined.

The V segment lost 6 bases and the J segment 6 bases; nucleotides outside the gene matches: 23. The germline V gene encodes CDR1 MNHEY and CDR2 SVGEGT. This CDR3 is 20 amino acids long. They built TCR cDNA with 5'RACE template switching, a step that put in a universal primer site and UMIs. One entry per CDR3 protein, called by TCRdb with MiXCR from the 5' RACE reads. Found here are around 610,000 distinct CDR3 sequences, approximately 13% of them singletons; the top ten hold roughly an eighth. The study, taken as a whole, reports: Though it reached lower strength, the secondary response hit its peak faster, day 5 versus 15. Post-booster samples contained most primary-vaccination clones (approximately 95% CD4, around 90% CD8). Contaminating bulk clonotypes could be abundant in FACS-sorted repertoires.

This clonotype was obtained from a man younger than 40 who received the YFV17D yellow fever vaccine. Sequences were derived from PBMCs, sampled on the day of the yellow fever booster vaccination. The chain recombines TRBV6-2 or TRBV6-3 with TRBJ2-2; 9 nucleotides agree with TRBD2. CDR3 DNA sequence: TGTGCCAGCAGAGGCCCCTTGGGGCGGAAAGGACTAGCGTGGGCCGGGGAGCTGTTTTTT. This translates into CASRGPLGRKGLAWAGELFF.